This TCR beta chain was captured by sequencing in a study of blood T cell repertoires in COVID-19. In the original workflow: Researchers report that nucleated cell counts were estimated from reference gene primer amplification. The method was immunoSEQ multiplex PCR; TCRdb's version includes in-frame clones alone and lacks a portion of them. Clone size and V and J calls were adopted from that table, with D and trimming inferred from the DNA. The sample carries under 95,000 clones, 91% recorded once. V was shortened by 0 bases and J by 1 base, with 7 bases between the two germline ends. Germline CDR1 and CDR2: SGDLS and YYNGEE. The CDR3 is 14 residues long.

The source of this sequence is a man aged 45-65 years with COVID-19, enrolled during active disease. The sample consisted of peripheral blood. This rearrangement joins TRBV9 to TRBJ2-5; D uncertain. The CDR3 bases are TGTGCCAGCAGCGTAGAGGCAGGCCAAGAGACCCAGTACTTC. This gives the protein CASSVEAGQETQYF.